This TCR beta chain was observed in a study of OX40 agonist ivuxolimab in advanced cancers. The V and J ends lost 0 bases and 10 bases respectively, with 8 bases between them. Per germline, CDR1 SGDLS and CDR2 YYNGEE. The CDR3 covers 12 residues. Only in-frame clones appear in the TCRdb table, and some are missing; sequencing was by immunoSEQ multiplex PCR. The sample lists about 33,000 clones, approximately 84% occurring once. The J gene is TRBJ2-1, the V gene TRBV9, with D unresolved. This sequence originates from an adult with an advanced solid tumor such as melanoma, head and neck, liver or kidney cancer. The sequenced sample was CD4+ or CD8+ T cells sorted from blood, obtained in a trial of the OX40 agonist ivuxolimab. Written as DNA, the CDR3 is TGTGCCAGCAGCGTAGGTGACGGAGAGCAGTTCTTC. Translating it yields CASSVGDGEQFF.